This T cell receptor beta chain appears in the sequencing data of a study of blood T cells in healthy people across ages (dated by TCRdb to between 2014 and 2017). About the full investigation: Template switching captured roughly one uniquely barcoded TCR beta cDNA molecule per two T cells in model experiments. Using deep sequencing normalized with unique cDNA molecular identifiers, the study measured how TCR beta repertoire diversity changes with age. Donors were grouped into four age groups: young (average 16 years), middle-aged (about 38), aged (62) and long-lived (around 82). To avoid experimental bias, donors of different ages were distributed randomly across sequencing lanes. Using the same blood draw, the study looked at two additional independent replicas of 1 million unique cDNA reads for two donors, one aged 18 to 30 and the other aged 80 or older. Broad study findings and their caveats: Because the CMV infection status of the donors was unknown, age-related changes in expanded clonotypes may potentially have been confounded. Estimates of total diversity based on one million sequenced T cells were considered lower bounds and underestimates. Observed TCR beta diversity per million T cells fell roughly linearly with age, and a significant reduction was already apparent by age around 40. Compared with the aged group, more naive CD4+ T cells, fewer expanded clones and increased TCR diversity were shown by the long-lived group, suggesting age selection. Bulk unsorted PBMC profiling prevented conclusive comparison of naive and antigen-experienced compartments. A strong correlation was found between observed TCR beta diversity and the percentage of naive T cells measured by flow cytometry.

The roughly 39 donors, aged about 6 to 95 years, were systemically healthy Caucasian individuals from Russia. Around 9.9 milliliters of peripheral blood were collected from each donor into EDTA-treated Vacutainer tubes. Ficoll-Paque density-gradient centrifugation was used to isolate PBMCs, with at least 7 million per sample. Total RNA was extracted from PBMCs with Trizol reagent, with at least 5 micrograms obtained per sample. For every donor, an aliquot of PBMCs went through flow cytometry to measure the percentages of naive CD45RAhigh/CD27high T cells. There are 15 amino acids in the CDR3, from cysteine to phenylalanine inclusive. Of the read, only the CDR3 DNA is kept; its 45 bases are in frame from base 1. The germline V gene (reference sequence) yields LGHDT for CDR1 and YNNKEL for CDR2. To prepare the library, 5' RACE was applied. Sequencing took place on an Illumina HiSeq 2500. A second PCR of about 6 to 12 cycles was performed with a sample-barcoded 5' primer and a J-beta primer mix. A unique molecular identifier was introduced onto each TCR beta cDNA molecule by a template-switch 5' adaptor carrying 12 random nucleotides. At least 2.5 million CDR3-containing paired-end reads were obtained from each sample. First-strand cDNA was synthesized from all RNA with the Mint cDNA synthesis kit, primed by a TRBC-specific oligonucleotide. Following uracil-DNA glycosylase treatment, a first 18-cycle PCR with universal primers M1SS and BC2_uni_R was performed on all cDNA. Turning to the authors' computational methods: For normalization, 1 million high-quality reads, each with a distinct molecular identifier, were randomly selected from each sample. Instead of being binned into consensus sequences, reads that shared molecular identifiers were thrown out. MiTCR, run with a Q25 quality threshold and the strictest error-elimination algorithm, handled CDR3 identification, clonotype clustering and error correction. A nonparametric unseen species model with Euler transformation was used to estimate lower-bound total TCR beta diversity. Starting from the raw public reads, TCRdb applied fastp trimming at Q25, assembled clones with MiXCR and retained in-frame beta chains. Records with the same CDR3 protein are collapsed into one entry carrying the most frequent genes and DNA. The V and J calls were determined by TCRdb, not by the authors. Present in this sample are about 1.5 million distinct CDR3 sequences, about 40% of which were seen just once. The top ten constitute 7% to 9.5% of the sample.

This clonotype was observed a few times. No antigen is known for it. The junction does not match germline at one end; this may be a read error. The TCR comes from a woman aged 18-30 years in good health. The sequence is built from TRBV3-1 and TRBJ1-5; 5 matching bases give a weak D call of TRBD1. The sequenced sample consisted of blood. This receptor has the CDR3 CASSQDSPPALPQHF. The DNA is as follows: TGTGCCAGTAGCCAAGACAGCCCACCCGCGTTGCCCCAGCATTTT.